This is a list of T cell receptor beta chains from one sample in a study of beta chain features in type 1 diabetes. The data were produced by immunoSEQ multiplex PCR, yet TCRdb's version contains in-frame clones alone and is incomplete. The data contain 500,000 to 850,000 clones, about 14% of them seen just once; the ten biggest clones take up 0.035% to 0.045%. Sequencing input: naive CD4+ T cells from blood. The receptors stem from a man between 18 and 35 years old with type 1 diabetes. The CDR3 runs from the conserved cysteine through the conserved F or W. D genes are given only for firm matches. Size is omitted from some rows. Given values are once, few, many or a class for expanded clones.

>TRBD1|TRBV6-5|few|TRBJ1-2
CASRITGGRFDTF
TGTGCCAGCAGAATCACAGGGGGTCGCTTCGACACCTTC
>.|TRBV7-9|.|TRBJ1-1
CASSRQQGNTEAFF
TGTGCCAGCAGCCGACAACAAGGAAACACTGAAGCTTTCTTT
>.|TRBV4-3|few|TRBJ1-5
CASSQGQYNQPQHF
TGCGCCAGCAGCCAAGGACAGTACAATCAGCCCCAGCATTTT
>.|TRBV7-2|few|TRBJ2-6
CASSPQGQDANVLTF
TGTGCCAGCAGCCCCCAGGGGCAGGACGCCAACGTGCTGACTTTC
>.|TRBV4-2|.|TRBJ2-7
CASSQGSAGGGIYEQYF
TGTGCCAGCAGCCAAGGCTCCGCCGGAGGGGGGATCTACGAGCAGTACTTC
>.|TRBV5-7|few|TRBJ1-1
CASSLGRETEAFF
TGTGCCAGCAGCTTGGGCAGGGAGACTGAAGCTTTCTTT
>TRBD1|TRBV7-9|.|TRBJ1-6
CASSLGDRGQSPLHF
TGTGCCAGCAGCTTAGGGGACAGGGGGCAATCACCCCTCCACTTT
>.|TRBV18|few|TRBJ2-5
CASSPPGSETQYF
TGTGCCAGCTCCCCACCCGGTTCAGAGACCCAGTACTTC
>.|TRBV10-3|.|TRBJ2-6
CAISESGGSGANVLTF
TGTGCCATCAGTGAGTCCGGGGGCTCTGGGGCCAACGTCCTGACTTTC
>.|TRBV30|.|TRBJ2-7
CAWLRFPSGTSYEQYF
TGTGCCTGGTTACGCTTTCCCAGTGGGACCTCCTACGAGCAGTACTTC
>TRBD1|TRBV27|.|TRBJ2-5
CASSRDRGMSETQYF
TGTGCCAGCAGCCGGGACAGGGGAATGTCAGAGACCCAGTACTTC
>.|TRBV20-1|few|TRBJ1-2
CSARVAGGYTF
TGCAGTGCTAGGGTGGCGGGCGGCTACACCTTC
>.|TRBV28|.|TRBJ2-5
CASSLSSQETQYF
TGTGCCAGCAGTTTATCCAGCCAAGAGACCCAGTACTTC
>TRBD2|TRBV5-1|few|TRBJ2-7
CASSFSEREVYEQYF
TGCGCCAGCAGCTTTTCTGAGCGGGAGGTCTACGAGCAGTACTTC
>TRBD1|TRBV7-9|.|TRBJ1-6
CASSSDRAYHF
TGTGCCAGCAGCTCGGACAGGGCGTACCACTTT
>TRBD1|TRBV29-1|few|TRBJ2-2
CSVQFGTGGTGELFF
TGCAGCGTTCAATTTGGGACAGGGGGGACCGGGGAGCTGTTTTTT
>TRBD2|TRBV7-2|.|TRBJ2-2
CASSSRGAGELFF
TGTGCCAGCTCCTCGCGGGGGGCCGGGGAGCTGTTTTTT
>.|TRBV30|.|TRBJ2-7
CAWSLQPSYEQYF
TGTGCCTGGAGTCTACAGCCTTCCTACGAGCAGTACTTC
>TRBD2|TRBV29-1|few|TRBJ2-7
CSAVSGIGGYEQYF
TGCAGCGCGGTTAGCGGGATCGGAGGCTACGAGCAGTACTTC
>TRBD1|TRBV19|few|TRBJ1-1
CASSIEDRDVAEAFF
TGTGCCAGTAGTATAGAAGACAGGGATGTCGCTGAAGCTTTCTTT
>.|TRBV21-1|few|TRBJ1-1
CASSNPGPDTEAFF
TGTGCCAGCAGCAATCCAGGCCCCGACACTGAAGCTTTCTTT
>.|TRBV7-7|few|TRBJ2-5
CASSLSGGVQETQYF
TGTGCTAGCAGCTTATCCGGTGGAGTACAAGAGACCCAGTACTTC
>TRBD1|TRBV9|few|TRBJ2-1
CASSVEGALYNEQFF
TGTGCCAGCAGCGTCGAGGGGGCCCTCTACAATGAGCAGTTCTTC
>TRBD2|TRBV30|.|TRBJ2-7
CAWSAGLLVPYEQYF
TGTGCCTGGTCAGCGGGGCTCCTAGTCCCCTACGAGCAGTACTTC
>.|TRBV18|.|TRBJ2-2
CASSPPSDTGELFF
TGTGCCAGCTCACCACCCTCAGACACCGGGGAGCTGTTTTTT
>.|TRBV10-3|few|TRBJ2-1
CAISESRRDNYNEQFF
TGTGCCATCAGTGAGTCGCGCAGGGACAATTACAATGAGCAGTTCTTC
>.|TRBV9|.|TRBJ1-1
CASSVRASTEAFF
TGTGCCAGCAGCGTGAGAGCCTCCACTGAAGCTTTCTTT
>.|TRBV5-1|few|TRBJ1-1
CASSFDRAEAFF
TGCGCCAGCAGTTTTGACCGGGCTGAAGCTTTCTTT
>.|TRBV6-5|.|TRBJ1-2
CASSSTNVGGLYGYTF
TGTGCCAGCAGTTCGACAAATGTGGGGGGGCTCTATGGCTACACCTTC
>TRBD1|TRBV5-4|few|TRBJ2-5
CASSGRTGTMETQYF
TGTGCCAGCAGCGGGCGGACAGGGACGATGGAGACCCAGTACTTC
>.|TRBV19|few|TRBJ2-2
CASTPSRATNTGELFF
TGTGCCAGTACCCCGTCGAGGGCAACGAACACCGGGGAGCTGTTTTTT
>.|TRBV30|few|TRBJ1-4
CAWSDRINEKLFF
TGTGCCTGGTCAGACAGGATTAATGAAAAACTGTTTTTT
>TRBD1|TRBV6-1|.|TRBJ1-4
CASSRTGATNEKLFF
TGTGCCAGCAGCCGAACAGGGGCGACTAATGAAAAACTGTTTTTT
>TRBD2|TRBV5-1|.|TRBJ2-3
CASSLPATSGTDTQYF
TGCGCCAGCAGCTTGCCGGCGACTAGCGGCACAGATACGCAGTATTTT
>.|TRBV5-1|.|TRBJ2-3
CASRTQSSTDTQYF
TGCGCCAGCAGAACCCAAAGTAGCACAGATACGCAGTATTTT
>.|TRBV5-1|few|TRBJ2-1
CASSLQPPPTEVNWFF
TGCGCCAGCAGCTTGCAACCCCCCCCGACTGAGGTCAACTGGTTCTTC
>TRBD1|TRBV7-2|few|TRBJ2-1
CASSPLGQGRPNEQFF
TGTGCCAGCAGCCCCTTAGGACAGGGCAGGCCAAATGAGCAGTTCTTC
>.|TRBV6-5|.|TRBJ2-7
CASSPRPTSYEQYF
TGTGCCAGCAGCCCCCGACCAACCTCCTACGAGCAGTACTTC
>.|TRBV11-2|few|TRBJ2-4
CASSSLRGSNHIQYF
TGTGCCAGCAGCTCCCTAAGGGGTTCTAATCACATTCAGTACTTC
>.|TRBV28|few|TRBJ2-3
CASRTITEPSGTDTQYF
TGTGCCAGCAGGACCATAACAGAGCCCTCTGGCACAGATACGCAGTATTTT
>.|TRBV18|few|TRBJ1-6
CASSPLRESGNSPLHF
TGTGCCAGCTCACCACTCAGGGAGTCTGGTAATTCACCCCTCCACTTT
>.|TRBV9|.|TRBJ2-2
CASSVGGQNTGELFF
TGTGCCAGCAGCGTAGGGGGACAAAACACCGGGGAGCTGTTTTTT
>.|TRBV29-1|.|TRBJ1-1
CSVELGRETEAFF
TGCAGCGTTGAATTGGGACGGGAAACTGAAGCTTTCTTT
>.|TRBV6-5|.|TRBJ2-7
CASSLDRFTYEQYF
TGTGCCAGCAGCCTAGACAGGTTTACCTACGAGCAGTACTTC
>.|TRBV6-5|few|TRBJ2-1
CASSLPGTRSLNEQFF
TGTGCCAGCAGTTTGCCCGGGACACGGTCCCTTAATGAGCAGTTCTTC